This TCR beta chain originates from a study of blood T cell repertoires in COVID-19. Study-level background: Samples representing acute and convalescent COVID-19 were sourced from the United States, Italy and Spain. Nucleic acid was either cDNA or gDNA, and it came from T cells, B-cell-depleted T cells, or PBMCs.

Germline V gene data show CDR1 as LGHNA and CDR2 as YSLEER. Trimming left V 0 bases short and J 5 bases short, with 12 bases between. There are 15 residues in the CDR3. Authors' methods: It was from reference gene primer amplification that nucleated cell counts were estimated. The repertoire was sequenced with immunoSEQ multiplex PCR; TCRdb's copy has only in-frame clones and lacks some. V and J calls and clone size are copied from that table; D and trimming were computed from the DNA. In the table there are hundreds of thousands of clones, under 95% of which are singletons. This clonotype was sampled from a woman between 18 and 30 years old who had recovered from COVID-19. The sample comprised peripheral blood. This chain joins TRBV4-3 and TRBJ2-3, with a tentative D call TRBD2 (6 bases). The DNA for the CDR3 is TGCGCCAGCAGCCAAGATTGGGGGGTCAGAGATACGCAGTATTTT. Protein sequence: CASSQDWGVRDTQYF.